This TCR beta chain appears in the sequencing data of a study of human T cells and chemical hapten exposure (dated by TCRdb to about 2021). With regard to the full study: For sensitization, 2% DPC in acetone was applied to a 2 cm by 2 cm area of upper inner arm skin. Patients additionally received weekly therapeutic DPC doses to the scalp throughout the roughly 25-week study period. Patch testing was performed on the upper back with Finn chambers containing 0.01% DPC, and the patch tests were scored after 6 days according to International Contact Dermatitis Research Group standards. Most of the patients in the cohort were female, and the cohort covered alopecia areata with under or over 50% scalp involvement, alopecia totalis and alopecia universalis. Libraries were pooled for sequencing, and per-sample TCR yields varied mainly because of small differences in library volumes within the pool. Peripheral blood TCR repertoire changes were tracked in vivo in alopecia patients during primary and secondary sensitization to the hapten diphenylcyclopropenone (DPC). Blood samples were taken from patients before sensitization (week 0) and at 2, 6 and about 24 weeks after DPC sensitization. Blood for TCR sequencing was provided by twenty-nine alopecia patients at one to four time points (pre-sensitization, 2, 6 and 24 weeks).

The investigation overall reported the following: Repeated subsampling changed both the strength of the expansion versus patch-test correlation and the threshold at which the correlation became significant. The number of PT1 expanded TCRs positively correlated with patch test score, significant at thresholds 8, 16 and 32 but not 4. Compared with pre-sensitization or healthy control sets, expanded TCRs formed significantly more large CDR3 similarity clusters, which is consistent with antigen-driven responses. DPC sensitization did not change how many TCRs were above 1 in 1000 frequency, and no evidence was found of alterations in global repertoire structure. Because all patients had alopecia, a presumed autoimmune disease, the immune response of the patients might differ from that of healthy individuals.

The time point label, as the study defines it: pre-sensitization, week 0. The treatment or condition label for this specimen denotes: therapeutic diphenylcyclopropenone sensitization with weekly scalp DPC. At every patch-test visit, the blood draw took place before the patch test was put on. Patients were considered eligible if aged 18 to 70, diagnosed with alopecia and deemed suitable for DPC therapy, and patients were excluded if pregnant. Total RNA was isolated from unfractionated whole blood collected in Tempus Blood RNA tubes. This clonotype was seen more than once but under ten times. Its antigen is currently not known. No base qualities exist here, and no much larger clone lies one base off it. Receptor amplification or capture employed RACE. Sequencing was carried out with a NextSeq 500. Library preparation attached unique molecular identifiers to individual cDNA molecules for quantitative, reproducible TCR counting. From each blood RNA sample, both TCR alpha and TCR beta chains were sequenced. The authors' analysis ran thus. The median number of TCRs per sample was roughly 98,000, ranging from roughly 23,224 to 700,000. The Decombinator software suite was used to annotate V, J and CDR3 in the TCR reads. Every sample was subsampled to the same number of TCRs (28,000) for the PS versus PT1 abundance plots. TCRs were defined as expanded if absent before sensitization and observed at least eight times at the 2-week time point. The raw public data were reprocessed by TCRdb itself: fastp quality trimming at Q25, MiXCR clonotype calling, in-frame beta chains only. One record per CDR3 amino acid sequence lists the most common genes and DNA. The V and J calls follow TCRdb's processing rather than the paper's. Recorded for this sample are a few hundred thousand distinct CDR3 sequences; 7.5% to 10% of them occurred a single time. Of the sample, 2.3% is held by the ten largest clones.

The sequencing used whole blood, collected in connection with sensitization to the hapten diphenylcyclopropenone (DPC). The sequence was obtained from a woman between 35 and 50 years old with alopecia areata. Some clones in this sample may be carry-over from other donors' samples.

The CDR3: CASSPAGITDTQYF. At the DNA level, the sequence is TGTGCCAGCAGCCCAGCGGGCATCACAGATACGCAGTATTTT. In this chain, TRBV27 is recombined with TRBJ2-3; tentative D gene TRBD2, with 6 bases matching. V is pared back by 6 bases and J by 2 bases, with 12 bases lying between the germline termini. CDR1 and CDR2 were assigned from the germline V gene (reference sequence) as MNHEY and SMNVEV. The CDR3 runs 14 residues from the cysteine to the phenylalanine. Just CDR3 DNA is preserved here, 42 bases in frame from base 1.